This TCR beta chain was recovered during a study of type 1 and type 2 diabetes patients (TCRdb year 2016). About the investigation overall: Roughly ten type 1 diabetes patients, four type 2 diabetes patients and six or seven nondiabetic controls were recruited in China to form the cohort. A total of under 25,000,000 paired-end reads were generated across the whole study. TCRbeta repertoires were profiled by high-throughput sequencing in the study to compare type 1 diabetes, type 2 diabetes and nondiabetic individuals. Across the study, CD4+ and CD8+ T cells were positively selected from PBMCs using CD4 or CD8 MicroBeads on MACS columns. When approximately 22-cycle amplification was compared with roughly 25-cycle amplification, V gene usage looked similar, suggesting that primer efficiencies were similar and PCR bias was random. For the type 1 diabetes patients, the type 2 diabetes patients acted as a disease comparison group. The TCRbeta libraries underwent paired-end sequencing on Illumina HiSeq 2000 or MiSeq instruments.

Sequencing was performed on an Illumina MiSeq. TCRbeta CDR3 amplification used genomic DNA from the sorted T cell subsets as template. Multiplex PCR with 30 forward and 13 reverse primers amplified the TCRbeta CDR3 region. After the PCR products were purified with AMPure XP beads, a second PCR of around 27 cycles was run to add indices and adaptors. Libraries were gel-purified using the QIAquick Gel Extraction Kit before sequencing. For the original study's pipeline: FLASH was used to merge the paired-end reads, and IgBLAST was used to align the reads to IMGT V, D and J germline references. Reads with below 70% alignment identity to germline references were discarded, and 9 million to 14 million reads were retained study-wide. Following IMGT definitions, CDR3 boundaries, reading frame and productivity were assigned. Highly-expanded clones were defined as clones at or above 1% of reads, and diversity was measured by normalized Shannon entropy. Unpaired two-tailed t-tests were used to test group differences in Shannon entropy. TCRdb passed the public sequencing reads through fastp at Q25 and MiXCR, retaining productive beta sequences. Records with the same CDR3 protein are collapsed into one entry carrying the most frequent genes and DNA. TCRdb's processing, not the authors', yielded these V and J calls. The sample table records 250,000 or so distinct CDR3 sequences; around 50% of these occur just once. The ten largest clones add up to roughly 13% of the sample.

In regard to this clonotype: The target of this receptor is not known. No base qualities exist here, and no much larger clone lies one base off it.

Every diabetic patient fulfilled standard classification criteria for type 1 or type 2 diabetes, and glucose and C-peptide were evaluated using WHO-recommended methods. Donors with other autoimmune diseases or infections within the previous four weeks were excluded. Roughly 9.3 milliliters of peripheral blood were drawn from each participant. PBMCs were isolated with LymphoPrep density separation. As encoded in the germline V gene, CDR1 is KGHSH while CDR2 is LQKENI. V was cut back by 2 bases and J by 0 bases, leaving a gap of 7 bases between them. The CDR3 sequence holds 15 residues, the cysteine and phenylalanine included. The retained sequence is limited to the CDR3, 45 bases, with the frame set at the first base. The investigation overall reported the following: Type 2 diabetes and control samples had highly correlated V and J gene usage patterns, with the correlation between samples averaging around 0.97. Only a few highly-expanded CD4+ clones (median one) were found in type 2 diabetes patients, and these clones made up a median approximately 4.2% of reads. Age and gender were not matched between study groups, possibly biasing interpretation. In both CD4+ and CD8+ T cells, type 2 diabetes repertoires were highly diverse, with diversity significantly greater than that of type 1 diabetes repertoires. Only a limited number of T2D and control samples were sequenced, so some T1D-only HECs might also appear in more T2D or control samples.

The specimen was peripheral blood mononuclear cells (PBMCs). The rearrangement combines TRBV18 with TRBJ2-2; the D gene assignment is ambiguous. This clonotype originated in a man aged 18 to 35 with type 2 diabetes. The DNA is as follows: TGTGCCAGCTCACCATCGCTGACGAACACCGGGGAGCTGTTTTTT. It specifies CASSPSLTNTGELFF.